This T cell receptor beta chain was retrieved from a study of blood T cell repertoires in COVID-19. Study in general: PBMCs, B-cell-depleted T cells, or T cells provided the cDNA or gDNA that made up the material.

This CDR3 region has 14 residues. The V gene's germline CDR1 is SGHAT and CDR2 FQNNGV. The V gene end was trimmed by 3 bases and the J gene end by 10 bases; junction bases not matched to a gene: 6. TCRdb's copy holds only in-frame clones and misses some; the assay was immunoSEQ multiplex PCR. The data show approximately 170,000 clones, 90% seen once. Material for sequencing was peripheral blood. This clonotype was sampled from a man aged 60 to 69 with active or convalescent COVID-19. The J gene is TRBJ1-6, the V gene TRBV11-2, with 7 bases identical to TRBD1. CDR3 nucleotide sequence: TGTGCCAGCAGCTTTCGACAGGGTGGCTCACCCCTCCACTTT. The encoded protein is CASSFRQGGSPLHF.